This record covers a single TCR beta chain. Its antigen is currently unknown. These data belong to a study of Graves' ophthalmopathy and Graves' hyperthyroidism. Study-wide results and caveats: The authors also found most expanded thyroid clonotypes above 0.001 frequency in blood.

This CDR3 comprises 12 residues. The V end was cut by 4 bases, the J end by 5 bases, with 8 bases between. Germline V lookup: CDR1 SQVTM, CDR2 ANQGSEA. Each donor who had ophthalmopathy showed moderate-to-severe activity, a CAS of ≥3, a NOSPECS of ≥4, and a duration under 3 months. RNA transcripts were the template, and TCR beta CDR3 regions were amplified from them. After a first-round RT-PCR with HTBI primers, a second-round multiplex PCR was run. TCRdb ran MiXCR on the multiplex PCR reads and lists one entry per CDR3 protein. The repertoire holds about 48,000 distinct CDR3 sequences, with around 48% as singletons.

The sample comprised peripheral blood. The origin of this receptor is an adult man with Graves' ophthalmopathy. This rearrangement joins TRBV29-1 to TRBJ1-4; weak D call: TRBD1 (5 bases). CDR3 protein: CSVVGRNEKLFF. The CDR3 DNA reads TGCAGCGTTGTGGGACGGAATGAAAAACTGTTTTTT.